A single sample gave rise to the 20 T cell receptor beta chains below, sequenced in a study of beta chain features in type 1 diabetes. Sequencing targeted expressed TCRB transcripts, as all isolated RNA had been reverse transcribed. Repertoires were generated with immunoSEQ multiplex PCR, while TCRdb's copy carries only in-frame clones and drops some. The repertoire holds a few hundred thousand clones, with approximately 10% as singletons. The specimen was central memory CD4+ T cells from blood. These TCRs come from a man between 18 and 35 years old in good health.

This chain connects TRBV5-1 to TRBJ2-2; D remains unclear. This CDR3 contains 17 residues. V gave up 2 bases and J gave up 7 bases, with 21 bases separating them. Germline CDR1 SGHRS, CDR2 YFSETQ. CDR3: CASSLEGLTHGGGELFF. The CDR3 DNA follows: TGCGCCAGCAGCTTAGAAGGGTTAACCCACGGTGGCGGGGAGCTGTTTTTT.

The CDR3 protein is CASSGERRTSREQYF. The CDR3 DNA follows: TGTGCCAGCAGCGGGGAGAGAAGGACTAGCCGCGAGCAGTACTTC. The J gene is TRBJ2-7, the V gene TRBV6-1; 8 nucleotides align to TRBD2. Germline CDR1 reads MNHNS; CDR2 reads SASEGT. The CDR3 consists of 15 residues. The J segment lost 6 bases and the V segment lost 6 bases, leaving 13 bases of the junction unmatched.

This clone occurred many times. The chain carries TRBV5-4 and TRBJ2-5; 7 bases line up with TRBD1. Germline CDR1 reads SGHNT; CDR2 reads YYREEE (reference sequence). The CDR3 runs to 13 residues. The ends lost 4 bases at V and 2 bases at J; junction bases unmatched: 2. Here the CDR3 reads CASSQGQQETQYF. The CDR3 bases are TGTGCCAGCAGCCAGGGACAGCAAGAGACCCAGTACTTC.

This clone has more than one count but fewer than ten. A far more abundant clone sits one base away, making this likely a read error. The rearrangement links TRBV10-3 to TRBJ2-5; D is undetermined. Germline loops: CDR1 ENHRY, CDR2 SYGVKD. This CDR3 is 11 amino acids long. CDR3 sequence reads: CASSELGTQYF. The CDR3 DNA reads TGTGCCAGCAGTGAATTGGGGACCCAGTACTTC.

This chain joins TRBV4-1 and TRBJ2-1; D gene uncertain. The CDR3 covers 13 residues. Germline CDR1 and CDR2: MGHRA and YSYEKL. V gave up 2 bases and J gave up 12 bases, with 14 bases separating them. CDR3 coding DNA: TGCGCCAGCAGCCAATTAGGTTTGCTCTCGCAGTTCTTC. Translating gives CASSQLGLLSQFF.

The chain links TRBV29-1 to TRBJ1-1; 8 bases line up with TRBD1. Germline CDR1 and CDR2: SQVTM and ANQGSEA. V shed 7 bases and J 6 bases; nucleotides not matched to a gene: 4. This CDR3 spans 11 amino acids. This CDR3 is CSAGTGPEAFF. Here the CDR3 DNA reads TGCAGCGCTGGGACAGGCCCTGAAGCTTTCTTT.

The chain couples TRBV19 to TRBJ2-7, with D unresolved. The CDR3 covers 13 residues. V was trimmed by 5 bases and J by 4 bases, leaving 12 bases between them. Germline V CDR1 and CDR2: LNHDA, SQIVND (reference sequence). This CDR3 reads CASSQQYRYEQYF. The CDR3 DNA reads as TGTGCCAGTAGTCAGCAGTATCGGTACGAGCAGTACTTC.

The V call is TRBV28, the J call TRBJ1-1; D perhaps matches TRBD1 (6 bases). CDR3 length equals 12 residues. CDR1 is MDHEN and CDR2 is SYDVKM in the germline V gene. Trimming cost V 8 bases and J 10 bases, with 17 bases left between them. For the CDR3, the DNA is TGTGCCAGCGCCCACAGGGAGTTTCGAGCTTTCTTT. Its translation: CASAHREFRAFF.

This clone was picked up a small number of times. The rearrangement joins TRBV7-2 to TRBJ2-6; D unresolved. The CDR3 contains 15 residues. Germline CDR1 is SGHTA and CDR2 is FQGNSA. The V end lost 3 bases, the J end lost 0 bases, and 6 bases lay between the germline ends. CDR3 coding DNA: TGTGCCAGCAGCTTCAGCATCTCTGGGGCCAACGTCCTGACTTTC. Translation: CASSFSISGANVLTF.

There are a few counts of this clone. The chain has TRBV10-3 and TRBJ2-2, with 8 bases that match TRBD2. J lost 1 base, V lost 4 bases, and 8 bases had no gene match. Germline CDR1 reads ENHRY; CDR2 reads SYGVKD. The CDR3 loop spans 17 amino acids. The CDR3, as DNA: TGTGCCATCAGTGGAAGACCGGGACTAGAGAACACCGGGGAGCTGTTTTTT. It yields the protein CAISGRPGLENTGELFF.

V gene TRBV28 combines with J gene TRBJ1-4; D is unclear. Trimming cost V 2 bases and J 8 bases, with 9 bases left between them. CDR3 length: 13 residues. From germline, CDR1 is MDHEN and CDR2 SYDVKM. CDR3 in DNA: TGTGCCAGCAGTTTAACCCAAGCCGAAAAACTGTTTTTT. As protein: CASSLTQAEKLFF.

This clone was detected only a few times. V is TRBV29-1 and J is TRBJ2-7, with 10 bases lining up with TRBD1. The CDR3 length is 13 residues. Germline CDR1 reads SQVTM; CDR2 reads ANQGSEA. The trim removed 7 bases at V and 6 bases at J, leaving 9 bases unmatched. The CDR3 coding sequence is TGCAGCGCGCGTCGGGGACAGGGGAGCGAGCAGTACTTC. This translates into CSARRGQGSEQYF.

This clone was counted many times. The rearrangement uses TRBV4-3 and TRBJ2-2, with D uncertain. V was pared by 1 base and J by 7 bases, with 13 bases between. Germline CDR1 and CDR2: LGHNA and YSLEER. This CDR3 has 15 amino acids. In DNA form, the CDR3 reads TGCGCCAGCAGCCAAGGGAACTTAGTATTCGGGGAGCTGTTTTTT. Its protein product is CASSQGNLVFGELFF.

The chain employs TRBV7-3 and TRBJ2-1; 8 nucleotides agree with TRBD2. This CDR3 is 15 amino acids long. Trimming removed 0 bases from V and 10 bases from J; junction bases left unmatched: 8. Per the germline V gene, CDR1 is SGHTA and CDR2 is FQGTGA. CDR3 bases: TGTGCCAGCAGCTTAACTAGCGGGGACCCAGGGGAGCAGTTCTTC. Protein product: CASSLTSGDPGEQFF. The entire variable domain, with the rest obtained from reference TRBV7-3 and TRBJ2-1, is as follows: GAGVSQTPSNKVTEKGKYVELRCDPISGHTALYWYRQSLGQGPEFLIYFQGTGAADDSGLPNDRFFAVRPEGSVSTLKIQRTERGDSAVYLCASSLTSGDPGEQFFGPGTRLTVL.

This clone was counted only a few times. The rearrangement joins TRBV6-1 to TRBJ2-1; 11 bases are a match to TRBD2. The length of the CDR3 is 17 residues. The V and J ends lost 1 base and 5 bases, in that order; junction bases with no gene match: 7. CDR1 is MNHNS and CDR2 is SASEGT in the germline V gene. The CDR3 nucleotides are TGTGCCAGCAGTGAAGTATACGGGACTAGCGGACACAATGAGCAGTTCTTC. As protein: CASSEVYGTSGHNEQFF.

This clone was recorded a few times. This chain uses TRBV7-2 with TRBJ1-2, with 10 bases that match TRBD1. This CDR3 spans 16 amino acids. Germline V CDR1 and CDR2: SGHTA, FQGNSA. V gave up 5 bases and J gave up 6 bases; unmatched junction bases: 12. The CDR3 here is CASSVGSPGTGDGYTF. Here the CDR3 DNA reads TGTGCCAGCAGCGTAGGGAGTCCCGGGACAGGGGATGGCTACACCTTC.

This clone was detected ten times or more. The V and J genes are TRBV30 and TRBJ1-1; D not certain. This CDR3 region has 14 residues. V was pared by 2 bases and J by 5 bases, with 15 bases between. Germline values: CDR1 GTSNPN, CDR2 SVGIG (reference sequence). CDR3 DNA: TGTGCCTGGAGTTCCTGGCGCTCAAAGACTGAAGCTTTCTTT. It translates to CAWSSWRSKTEAFF.

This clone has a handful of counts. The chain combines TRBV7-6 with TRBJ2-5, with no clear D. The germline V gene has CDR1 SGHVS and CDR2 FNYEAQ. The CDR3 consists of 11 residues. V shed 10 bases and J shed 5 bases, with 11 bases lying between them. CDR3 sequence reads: CATQTLETQYF. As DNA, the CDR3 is TGTGCCACCCAGACTCTCGAGACCCAGTACTTC.

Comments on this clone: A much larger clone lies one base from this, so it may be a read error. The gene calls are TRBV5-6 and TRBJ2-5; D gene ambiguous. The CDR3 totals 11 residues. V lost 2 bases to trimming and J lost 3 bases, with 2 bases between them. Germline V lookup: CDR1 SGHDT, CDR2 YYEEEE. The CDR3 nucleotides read TGTGCCAGCAGCTTCAAAGAGACCCAGTACTTC. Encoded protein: CASSFKETQYF.

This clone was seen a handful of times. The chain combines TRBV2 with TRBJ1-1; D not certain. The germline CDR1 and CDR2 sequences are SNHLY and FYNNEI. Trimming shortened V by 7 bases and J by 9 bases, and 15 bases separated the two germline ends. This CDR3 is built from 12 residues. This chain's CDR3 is CASTFYGEKAFF. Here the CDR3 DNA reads TGTGCCAGCACTTTCTATGGGGAAAAAGCTTTCTTT.